This T cell receptor beta chain came from a study of blood T cell repertoires in COVID-19. Study context: PBMCs, B-cell-depleted T cells, or T cells were the source of the cDNA or gDNA that made up the material.

The CDR3 is 14 amino acids. Germline values: CDR1 MDHEN, CDR2 SYDVKM. V was trimmed by 5 bases and J by 6 bases, leaving 16 bases between them. Sequencing was performed with immunoSEQ multiplex PCR; in TCRdb, only in-frame clones are kept and a portion is missing. The sample carries roughly 230,000 clones, 80% to 85% recorded once. The V call is TRBV28, the J call TRBJ1-2; perhaps TRBD1 as D (6 bases). The TCR originated in a man aged 45-65 years who had recovered from COVID-19. The sequencing input was PBMCs or T cells enriched from blood (not recorded which). The chain's CDR3 is CASSTPQGRDGYTF. In nucleotides, the CDR3 is TGTGCCAGCAGTACCCCTCAGGGGCGAGATGGCTACACCTTC.